This T cell receptor (beta chain) is drawn from a study of blood T cell repertoires in COVID-19 (dated by TCRdb to 2018 to 2020). Regarding the complete study: Samples from collaborators originated in the United States, Italy and Spain and spanned both the acute and convalescent phases of COVID-19. The prospective study material was composed of cDNA or gDNA derived from T cells, B-cell-depleted T cells, or PBMCs. Deeply sampled blood TCRbeta repertoires from subjects exposed to, actively infected with, or recovered from COVID-19 were included in the dataset. The repertoires were made available in a free public database intended to serve as a resource for research on the immune response to SARS-CoV-2. Samples came from the ongoing ImmuneRACE study (first 160 participants) plus 1,254 subjects from 6 global collaborators. The sample metadata nearly always contained a de-identified subject ID, COVID-19 status, age in years and sex. Where available, HLA class I and class II types were obtained from metadata supplied by the sample provider rather than from assay-based typing. The paper as a whole reports these results and caveats: Clinical and demographic metadata were provided uncurated, with the amount varying by source and participant.

Comments on this clone: Its antigen target is currently unknown. Base quality data are lacking; no much larger clone is found one base away.

Each collaborating institution followed its own protocols to collect whole blood in K2EDTA tubes. For TCRbeta analysis, collaborator samples were shipped as frozen whole blood, as isolated PBMCs, or as DNA extracted from either sample type. TCRbeta CDR3 regions were amplified from genomic DNA by means of the immunoSEQ Assay, a bias-controlled multiplex PCR. From the authors' description of their analysis: Nucleated cell counts per sample were estimated from amplification of reference gene primers within the assay. Sequence reads were collapsed and filtered to measure the absolute abundance of every unique TCRbeta CDR3 rearrangement. For each sample, productive Simpson clonality was calculated by taking the square root of Simpson's diversity index across productive rearrangements. Drawn from immuneACCESS, this table holds only the in-frame rearrangements with V and J called that TCRdb kept. Clones are partly lost; checked studies trace under half to an unresolved V gene and leave the rest unexplained. V, J and clone size are taken as reported in that table, and D and trimming were inferred from the DNA itself. Counted in this sample were 35,000 to 45,000 clones; around 75% of them appeared once. The ten largest account for about three fifths of the sample.

Here V drops 4 bases and J drops 6 bases, and the junction holds 9 bases not matched to any gene. From the cysteine up to the phenylalanine, the CDR3 has a length of 14 residues. Just CDR3 DNA is preserved here, 42 bases in frame from base 1. The germline V gene gives CDR1 as SGHRS and CDR2 as YFSETQ. The clonotype comes from a man older than 75 with acute or convalescent COVID-19. The rearranged chain carries TRBV5-1 and TRBJ2-7; 8 central nucleotides agree with TRBD1. Sequences were obtained from peripheral blood. The nucleotide sequence reads TGCGCCAGCAGCACCTCCAGGGGGCAGGGCGAGCAGTACTTC. Its amino acids are CASSTSRGQGEQYF.